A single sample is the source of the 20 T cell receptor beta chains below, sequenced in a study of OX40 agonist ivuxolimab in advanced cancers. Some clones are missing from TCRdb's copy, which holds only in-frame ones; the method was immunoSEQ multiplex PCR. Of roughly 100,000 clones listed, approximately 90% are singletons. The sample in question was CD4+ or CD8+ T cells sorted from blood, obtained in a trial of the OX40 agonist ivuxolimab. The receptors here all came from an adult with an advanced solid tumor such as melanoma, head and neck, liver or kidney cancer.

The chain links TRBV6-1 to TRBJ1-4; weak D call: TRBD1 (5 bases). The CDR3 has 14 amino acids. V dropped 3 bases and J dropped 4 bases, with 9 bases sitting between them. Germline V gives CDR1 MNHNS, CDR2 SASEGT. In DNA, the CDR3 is TGTGCCAGCAGTGATTGGCAGGGTAATGAAAAACTGTTTTTT. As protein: CASSDWQGNEKLFF.

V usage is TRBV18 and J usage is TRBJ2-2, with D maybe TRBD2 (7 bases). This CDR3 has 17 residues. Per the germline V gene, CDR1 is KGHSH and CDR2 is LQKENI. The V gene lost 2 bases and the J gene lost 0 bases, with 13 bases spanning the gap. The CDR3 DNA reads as TGTGCCAGCTCACCATCACGGGGGGCGGCGAACACCGGGGAGCTGTTTTTT. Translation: CASSPSRGAANTGELFF.

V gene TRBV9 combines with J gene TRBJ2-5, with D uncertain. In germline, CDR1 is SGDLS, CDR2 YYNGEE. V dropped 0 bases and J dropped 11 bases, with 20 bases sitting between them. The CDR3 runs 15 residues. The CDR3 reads CASSVAGTPLGEQYF. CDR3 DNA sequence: TGTGCCAGCAGCGTAGCTGGCACACCTTTGGGTGAGCAGTACTTC. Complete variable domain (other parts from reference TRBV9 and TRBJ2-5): DSGVTQTPKHLITATGQRVTLRCSPRSGDLSVYWYQQSLDQGLQFLIQYYNGEERAKGNILERFSAQQFPDLHSELNLSSLELGDSALYFCASSVAGTPLGEQYFGPGTRLLVL.

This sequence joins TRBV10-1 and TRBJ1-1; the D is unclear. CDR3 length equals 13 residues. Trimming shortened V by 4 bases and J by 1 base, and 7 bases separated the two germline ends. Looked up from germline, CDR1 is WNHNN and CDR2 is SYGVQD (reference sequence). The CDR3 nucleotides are TGCGCCAGCAGTGGTCCCAGGAACACTGAAGCTTTCTTT. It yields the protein CASSGPRNTEAFF.

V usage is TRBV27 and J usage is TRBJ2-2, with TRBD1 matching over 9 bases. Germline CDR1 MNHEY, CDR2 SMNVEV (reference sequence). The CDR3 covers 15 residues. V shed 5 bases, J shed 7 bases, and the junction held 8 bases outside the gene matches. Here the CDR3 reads CASSLRTGAGGELFF. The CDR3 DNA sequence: TGTGCCAGCAGTCTCAGGACAGGGGCAGGCGGGGAGCTGTTTTTT.

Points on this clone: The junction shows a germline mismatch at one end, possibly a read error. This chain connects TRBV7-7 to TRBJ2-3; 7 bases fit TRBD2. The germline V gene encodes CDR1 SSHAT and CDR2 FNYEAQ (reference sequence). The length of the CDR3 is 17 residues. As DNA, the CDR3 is TGTGCTAGCAGCTTGGGTACCGGGACTATAGGAACAGATACGCAGTATTTT. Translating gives CASSLGTGTIGTDTQYF.

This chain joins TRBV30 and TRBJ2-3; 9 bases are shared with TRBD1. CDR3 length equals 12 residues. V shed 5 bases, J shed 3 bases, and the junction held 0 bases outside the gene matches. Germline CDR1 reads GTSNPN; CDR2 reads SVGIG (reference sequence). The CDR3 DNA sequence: TGTGCCTGGGGACAGGGGACAGATACGCAGTATTTT. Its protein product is CAWGQGTDTQYF.

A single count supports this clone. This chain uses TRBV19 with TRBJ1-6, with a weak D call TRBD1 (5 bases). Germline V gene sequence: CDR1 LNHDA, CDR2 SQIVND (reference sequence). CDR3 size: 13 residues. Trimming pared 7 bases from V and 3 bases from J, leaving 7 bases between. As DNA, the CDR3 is TGTGCCAGTAACCAGGGCTATAATTCACCCCTCCACTTT. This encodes CASNQGYNSPLHF.

The DNA for the CDR3 is TGTGCCTGGAGTGTTGGACAGAACACAGATACGCAGTATTTT. As protein: CAWSVGQNTDTQYF. The chain is built from TRBV30 and TRBJ2-3, with D maybe TRBD1 (6 bases). The germline V gene has CDR1 GTSNPN and CDR2 SVGIG (reference sequence). The germline V and J ends were trimmed by 0 bases and 2 bases, with 9 bases remaining between them. The CDR3 loop spans 14 amino acids.

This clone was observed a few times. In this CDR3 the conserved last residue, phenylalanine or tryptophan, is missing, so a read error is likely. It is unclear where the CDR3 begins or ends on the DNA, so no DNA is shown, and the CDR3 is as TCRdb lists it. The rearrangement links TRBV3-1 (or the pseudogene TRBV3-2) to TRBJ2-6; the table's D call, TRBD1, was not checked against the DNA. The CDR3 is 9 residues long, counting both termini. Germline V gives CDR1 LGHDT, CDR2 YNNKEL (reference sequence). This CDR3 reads CASSQVRQR.

The CDR3 bases are TGTGCCAGCACCTCGGCCCCGGGGGGTTTGTACACTGAAGCTTTCTTT. This gives the protein CASTSAPGGLYTEAFF. The chain links TRBV5-5 to TRBJ1-1; TRBD1 might be the D (5 bases). V lost 6 bases and J 3 bases, leaving 21 bases between the germline ends. The germline CDR1 and CDR2 sequences are SGHKS and YYEKEE (reference sequence). The CDR3 is 16 amino acids.

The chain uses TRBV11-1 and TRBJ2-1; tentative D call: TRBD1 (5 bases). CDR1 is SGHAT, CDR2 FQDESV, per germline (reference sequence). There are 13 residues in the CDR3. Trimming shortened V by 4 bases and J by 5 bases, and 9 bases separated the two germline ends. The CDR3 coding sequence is TGTGCCAGCAGCTCAGACAGACACAATGAGCAGTTCTTC. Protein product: CASSSDRHNEQFF.

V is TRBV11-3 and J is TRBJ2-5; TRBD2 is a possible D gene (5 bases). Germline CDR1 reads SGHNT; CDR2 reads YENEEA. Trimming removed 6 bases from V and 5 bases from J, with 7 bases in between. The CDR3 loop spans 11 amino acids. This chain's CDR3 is CASRRAETQYF. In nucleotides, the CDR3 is TGTGCCAGCAGGCGGGCGGAGACCCAGTACTTC.

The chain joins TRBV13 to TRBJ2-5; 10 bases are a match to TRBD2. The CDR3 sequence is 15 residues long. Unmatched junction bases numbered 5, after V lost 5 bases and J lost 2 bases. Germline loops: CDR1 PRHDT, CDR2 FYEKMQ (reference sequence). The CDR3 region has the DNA TGTGCCAGCAGCGTGGGGACTAGCGAACAAGAGACCCAGTACTTC. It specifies CASSVGTSEQETQYF.

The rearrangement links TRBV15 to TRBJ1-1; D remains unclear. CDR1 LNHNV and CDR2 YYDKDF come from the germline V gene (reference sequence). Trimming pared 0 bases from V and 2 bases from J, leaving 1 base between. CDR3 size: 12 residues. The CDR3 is CATSRDNTEAFF. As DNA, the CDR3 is TGTGCCACCAGCAGAGACAACACTGAAGCTTTCTTT.

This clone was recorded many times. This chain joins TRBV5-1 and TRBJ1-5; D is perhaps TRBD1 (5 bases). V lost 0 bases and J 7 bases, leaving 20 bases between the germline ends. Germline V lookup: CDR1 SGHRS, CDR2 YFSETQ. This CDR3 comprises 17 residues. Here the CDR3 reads CASSLGVLGRAEQPQHF. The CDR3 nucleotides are TGCGCCAGCAGCTTGGGCGTGCTCGGCAGGGCTGAGCAGCCCCAGCATTTT.

CDR3 DNA sequence: TGTGCCAGCAGACCCGGGACTAGAGTAGCCGGGGAGCTGTTTTTT. Translating gives CASRPGTRVAGELFF. The chain couples TRBV5-5 to TRBJ2-2, with 8 bases fitting TRBD2. Germline V gene sequence: CDR1 SGHKS, CDR2 YYEKEE (reference sequence). Losses at the gene ends were 5 bases for V and 6 bases for J; bases not matched to a gene: 9. The CDR3 contains 15 residues.

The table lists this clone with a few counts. The CDR3 region has the DNA TGTGCCAGCAGTCCTCCTGGGGGGGCCAACGTCCTGACTTTC. As protein: CASSPPGGANVLTF. The chain couples TRBV25-1 to TRBJ2-6; no clear D. Germline lookup yields CDR1 MGHDK and CDR2 SYGVNS. V was shortened by 5 bases and J by 4 bases, with 9 bases between the two germline ends. This CDR3 region has 14 residues.

CDR3 coding DNA: TGTGCCAGCAGCCCAAGTCCGGAGTATGAGCAGTTCTTC. Its translation: CASSPSPEYEQFF. J is TRBJ2-1 and V is TRBV27, with unresolved D. With 6 bases removed from V and 8 bases from J, the gap between germline ends came to 14 bases. Germline V CDR1 and CDR2: MNHEY, SMNVEV (reference sequence). CDR3 size: 13 residues.

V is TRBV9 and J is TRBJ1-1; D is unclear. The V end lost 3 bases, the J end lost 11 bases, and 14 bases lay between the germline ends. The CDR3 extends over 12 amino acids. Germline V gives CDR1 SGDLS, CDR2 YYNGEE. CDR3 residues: CASSDQRHRAFF. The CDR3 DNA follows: TGTGCCAGCAGCGACCAGAGACATCGGGCTTTCTTT.